This note documents a single T cell receptor beta chain sequence. Recovered Cohort 3 donors showed two negative PCRs, clearance, or symptom resolution. The CDR3 is 16 residues long. Trimming removed 5 bases at V and 5 bases at J, with 19 bases between. From germline, CDR1 is MNHEY and CDR2 SMNVEV (reference sequence). Sequencing was performed with immunoSEQ multiplex PCR; in TCRdb, only in-frame clones are kept and a portion is missing. The data show approximately 270,000 clones, over 75% seen once. The sample comes from a study of blood T cell repertoires in COVID-19. This chain uses TRBV27 with TRBJ1-5; D is undetermined. The TCR was taken from a woman between 45 and 60 years old who had recovered from COVID-19. Sequencing was done on a sample of PBMCs or T cells enriched from blood (not recorded which). CDR3 residues: CASSPLRPTSDQPQHF. The CDR3 coding sequence is TGTGCCAGCAGTCCATTGCGGCCGACCTCCGATCAGCCCCAGCATTTT.